This T cell receptor beta chain was documented in a study of cytomegalovirus exposure and HLA in healthy donors. Trimming removed 6 bases from V and 5 bases from J; junction bases left unmatched: 9. Germline lookup yields CDR1 ENHRY and CDR2 SYGVKD. This CDR3 region has 15 residues. Overall study findings and caveats: According to a later analysis, donors in an Asian-associated ancestry cluster reportedly had fewer N-insertions than the roughly 670-donor mean. A later analysis by the authors found several of the most significant clusters apparently linked to common viral pathogens. Later analysis showed most CMV-associated TCR beta chains appearing HLA-restricted.

With regard to this clone: As yet, its antigen is unknown.

The PCR was carried out with 60 Vbeta primers and 13 Jbeta primers. Profiling relied on immunoSEQ multiplex PCR, and the TCRdb table lists in-frame clones only, not all of them. The sample lists about 140,000 clones; over 70% were seen once. The sequencing sample was made of PBMCs. This sequence joins TRBV10-3 and TRBJ2-1, with 8 nucleotides matching TRBD1. The TCR was taken from a man between 18 and 29 years old in good health and CMV-seronegative. Here the CDR3 DNA reads TGTGCCATCAGATCCGCCGGACAGGGAGACAATGAGCAGTTCTTC. Its protein is CAIRSAGQGDNEQFF.